A single sample gave rise to the 20 T cell receptor beta chains below, sequenced in a study of identical twins. A single record per CDR3 protein comes from TCRdb applying MiXCR to the 5' RACE reads. The sample lists a few hundred thousand distinct CDR3 sequences, over 11% occurring once. This sample also belongs to another study, concerning yellow fever vaccine responses in identical twins.

Sequencing was done on a sample of CD4+ T cells sorted from blood. The origin of the receptors is a woman younger than 35 in good health.

This clonotype was seen only a few times. This chain connects TRBV20-1 to TRBJ1-1; 10 bases fit TRBD1. The ends lost 2 bases at V and 6 bases at J; junction bases unmatched: 6. Germline V gene sequence: CDR1 DFQATT, CDR2 SNEGSKA (reference sequence). The CDR3 loop spans 14 amino acids. The chain's CDR3 is CSARRGQGTPEAFF. CDR3 bases: TGCAGTGCTAGACGGGGACAGGGGACTCCTGAAGCTTTCTTT.

At least ten counts were recorded for this clonotype. This chain uses TRBV10-3 with TRBJ2-7, with 7 positions matching TRBD1. Germline CDR1 and CDR2: ENHRY and SYGVKD. After removal of 4 bases from V and 3 bases from J, the junction contained 0 bases not matched to a gene. The CDR3 sequence is 12 residues long. CDR3 DNA sequence: TGTGCCATCAGTGGGACAGGCTACGAGCAGTACTTC. It is translated as CAISGTGYEQYF.

The chain links TRBV4-3 to TRBJ2-3; no clear D. Between the trimmed V and J ends, which lost 0 bases and 2 bases, there was a span of 9 bases. Per the germline V gene, CDR1 is LGHNA and CDR2 is YSLEER. There are 15 residues in the CDR3. For the CDR3, the DNA is TGCGCCAGCAGCCAAGATCTTGAATCCACAGATACGCAGTATTTT. It encodes CASSQDLESTDTQYF.

This clonotype showed up just a few times. The genes are TRBV12-3 or TRBV12-4 and TRBJ2-7; D not resolved. V gave up 6 bases and J gave up 2 bases, with 8 bases separating them. The CDR3 consists of 12 residues. The CDR3 region is CASSRVAYEQYF. The CDR3 bases are TGTGCCAGCAGCCGGGTTGCCTACGAGCAGTACTTC.

This rearrangement joins TRBV20-1 to TRBJ2-3; 7 positions match TRBD2. V was pared by 6 bases and J by 6 bases, with 15 bases of the junction left unmatched. This CDR3 has 15 amino acids. Germline loops: CDR1 DFQATT, CDR2 SNEGSKA (reference sequence). The CDR3, as DNA: TGCAGTGCGCCCCCGGGAGGCTCCCGGCCGGATACGCAGTATTTT. It is translated as CSAPPGGSRPDTQYF.

This clonotype was detected many times. In DNA form, the CDR3 reads TGTGCCAGCAGCCACCTAGAAGGCAGGGACAATGAGCAGTTCTTC. Encoded protein: CASSHLEGRDNEQFF. V and J are TRBV7-2 and TRBJ2-1, with a possible D match to TRBD1 (5 bases). This CDR3 has 15 amino acids. V was shortened by 5 bases and J by 5 bases, with 16 bases between the two germline ends. Germline V gene sequence: CDR1 SGHTA, CDR2 FQGNSA.

This clonotype was observed at least ten times. The genes are TRBV10-3 and TRBJ2-3; 7 bases align to TRBD2. The ends lost 10 bases at V and 6 bases at J; junction bases unmatched: 16. Per germline, CDR1 ENHRY and CDR2 SYGVKD. The CDR3 loop spans 15 amino acids. The CDR3 DNA follows: TGTGCCAGTGATCTGGGGGGGTCGTCGACGGATACGCAGTATTTT. Protein product: CASDLGGSSTDTQYF.

This clonotype was found a few times. The rearrangement joins TRBV4-2 to TRBJ1-1; D is unresolved. The CDR3 loop spans 13 amino acids. Germline assignment: CDR1 LGHNA and CDR2 YNFKEQ. Between the trimmed V and J ends, which lost 1 base and 1 base, there was a span of 4 bases. CDR3 amino acids: CASSQAGNTEAFF. As DNA, the CDR3 is TGTGCCAGCAGCCAAGCAGGGAACACTGAAGCTTTCTTT.

In its sample, this clonotype was seen many times. The CDR3 bases are TGTGCCAGCAGCTCCCCTCGGACTAGCGGGAGTGGTGAGCAGTTCTTC. Translating it yields CASSSPRTSGSGEQFF. This chain connects TRBV7-9 to TRBJ2-1; 13 nucleotides line up with TRBD2. The CDR3 extends over 16 amino acids. The trim removed 4 bases at V and 9 bases at J, leaving 9 bases unmatched. The germline V gene encodes CDR1 SEHNR and CDR2 FQNEAQ (reference sequence).

This clonotype was seen a handful of times. The V call is TRBV29-1, the J call TRBJ2-5; 8 positions agree with TRBD2. After removal of 4 bases from V and 2 bases from J, the junction contained 9 bases not matched to a gene. From germline, CDR1 is SQVTM and CDR2 ANQGSEA. The CDR3 loop spans 15 amino acids. The CDR3 is CSVGTTPGGQETQYF. The DNA for the CDR3 is TGCAGCGTTGGGACAACACCGGGGGGGCAAGAGACCCAGTACTTC.

This clonotype has more than one count but fewer than ten. V is TRBV14 and J is TRBJ2-7; D possibly matches TRBD1 or TRBD2 (7 bases each). Germline V gives CDR1 SGHDN, CDR2 FVKESK. The CDR3 totals 15 residues. V lost 3 bases to trimming and J lost 3 bases, with 15 bases between them. The CDR3 bases are TGTGCCAGCAGCCATGGAGCAGGGGGGGTCTACGAGCAGTACTTC. Protein: CASSHGAGGVYEQYF.

This clonotype has only a few counts. This sequence joins TRBV9 and TRBJ1-2, with D uncertain. This CDR3 is built from 15 residues. Germline values: CDR1 SGDLS, CDR2 YYNGEE. Trimming removed 2 bases from V and 1 base from J, with 12 bases in between. The CDR3 DNA follows: TGTGCCAGCAGCGTTGCAGGTTTAGGTAACTATGGCTACACCTTC. Translated, it gives CASSVAGLGNYGYTF.

The rearrangement links TRBV5-4 to TRBJ2-3, with 8 bases fitting TRBD1. V lost 4 bases and J lost 5; bases outside the gene matches: 6. Germline V gene sequence: CDR1 SGHNT, CDR2 YYREEE (reference sequence). CDR3 length: 14 amino acids. The CDR3 protein is CASSAQGGGDTQYF. CDR3 nucleotides: TGTGCCAGCAGCGCACAGGGGGGTGGAGATACGCAGTATTTT.

V usage is TRBV7-2 and J usage is TRBJ2-3, with 8 bases that match TRBD2. This CDR3 contains 16 residues. J lost 5 bases, V lost 5 bases, and 12 bases had no gene match. Germline lookup yields CDR1 SGHTA and CDR2 FQGNSA. The CDR3 loop is CASSPLGAGVIDTQYF. In DNA, the CDR3 is TGTGCCAGCAGCCCCCTTGGAGCGGGAGTAATAGATACGCAGTATTTT. The variable domain in full, with the rest retrieved from reference TRBV7-2 and TRBJ2-3, is GAGVSQSPSNKVTEKGKDVELRCDPISGHTALYWYRQSLGQGLEFLIYFQGNSAPDKSGLPSDRFSAERTGGSVSTLTIQRTQQEDSAVYLCASSPLGAGVIDTQYFGPGTRLTVL.

V and J are TRBV5-1 and TRBJ1-1, with no clear D. Trimming removed 4 bases from V and 2 bases from J, with 9 bases in between. The CDR3 contains 13 residues. Per the germline V gene, CDR1 is SGHRS and CDR2 is YFSETQ. The CDR3 protein is CASSMTSNTEAFF. DNA of the CDR3: TGCGCCAGCAGCATGACTTCTAACACTGAAGCTTTCTTT.

The genes are TRBV28 and TRBJ2-7, with 11 bases aligning to TRBD1. Germline loops: CDR1 MDHEN, CDR2 SYDVKM. V was clipped by 1 base and J by 4 bases; unmatched bases: 3. The CDR3 loop spans 15 amino acids. CDR3 sequence (DNA): TGTGCCAGCAGTTTATCGGGACAGGGGGGGTACGAGCAGTACTTC. Its protein is CASSLSGQGGYEQYF.

This clonotype showed up just a few times. The rearrangement links TRBV3-1 to TRBJ2-1; D may be TRBD2 (5 bases). Germline V gene data show CDR1 as LGHDT and CDR2 as YNNKEL (reference sequence). There are 14 residues in the CDR3. The V end lost 4 bases, the J end lost 8 bases, and 15 bases lay between the germline ends. The CDR3 sequence: CASSPSASSHEQFF. Here the CDR3 DNA reads TGTGCCAGCAGCCCCTCCGCTAGCTCTCATGAGCAGTTCTTC.

This rearrangement joins TRBV7-2 to TRBJ1-2; 9 bases align to TRBD1. From germline, CDR1 is SGHTA and CDR2 FQGNSA. There are 15 residues in the CDR3. J was trimmed by 8 bases and V by 4 bases; bases with no gene match: 11. The chain's CDR3 is CASSSAVTGGRGYTF. CDR3 DNA sequence: TGTGCCAGCAGCTCAGCAGTCACAGGGGGCAGGGGCTACACCTTC. The full variable domain, in which reference TRBV7-2 and TRBJ1-2 provide the parts outside the CDR3, is GAGVSQSPSNKVTEKGKDVELRCDPISGHTALYWYRQSLGQGLEFLIYFQGNSAPDKSGLPSDRFSAERTGGSVSTLTIQRTQQEDSAVYLCASSSAVTGGRGYTFGSGTRLTVV.

V gene TRBV20-1 combines with J gene TRBJ2-7; tentatively, D is TRBD2 (5 bases). The CDR3 sequence is 15 residues long. The V end was cut by 0 bases, the J end by 1 base, with 13 bases between. CDR1 is DFQATT and CDR2 is SNEGSKA in the germline V gene (reference sequence). The CDR3 nucleotides are TGCAGTGCTAGAGATCTGACGGGATCATCCTACGAGCAGTACTTC. Its protein is CSARDLTGSSYEQYF.

The chain has TRBV12-3 or TRBV12-4 and TRBJ1-2; D unresolved. The V gene lost 5 bases and the J gene lost 7 bases, with 14 bases spanning the gap. The CDR3 totals 13 residues. Here the CDR3 DNA reads TGTGCCAGCAGTCGGCCGGGCTTGGGTGGCTACACCTTC. Translating it yields CASSRPGLGGYTF.